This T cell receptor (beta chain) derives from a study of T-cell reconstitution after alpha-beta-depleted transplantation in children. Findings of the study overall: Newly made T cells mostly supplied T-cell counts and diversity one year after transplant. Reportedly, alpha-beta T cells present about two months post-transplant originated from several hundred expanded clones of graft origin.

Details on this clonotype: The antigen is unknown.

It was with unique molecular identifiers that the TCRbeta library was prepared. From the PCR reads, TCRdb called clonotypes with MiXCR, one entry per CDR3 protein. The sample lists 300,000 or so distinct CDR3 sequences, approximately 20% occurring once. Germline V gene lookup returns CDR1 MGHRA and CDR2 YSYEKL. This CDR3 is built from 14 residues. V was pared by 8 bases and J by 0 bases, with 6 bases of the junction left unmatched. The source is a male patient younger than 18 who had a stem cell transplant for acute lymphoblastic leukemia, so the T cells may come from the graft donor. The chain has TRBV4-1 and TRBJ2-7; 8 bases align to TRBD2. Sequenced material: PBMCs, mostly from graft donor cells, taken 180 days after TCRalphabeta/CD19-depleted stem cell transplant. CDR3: CASGLTSGSYEQYF. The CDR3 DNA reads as TGCGCCAGCGGACTAACTAGCGGCTCCTACGAGCAGTACTTC.